This TCR beta chain was identified during a study of CD8+ T cells in alopecia areata. Study results and limitations: Persistence in scalp and blood during tofacitinib was observed for many expanded lesional clones. Among the top 100, expanded CD8+ clones were significantly decreased by tofacitinib, as was scalp clonality.

Treatment denoted: oral pan-JAK inhibitor, 5-10 mg twice daily. Germline V gene lookup returns CDR1 MNHEY and CDR2 SMNVEV (reference sequence). Trimming stripped 7 bases from V and 4 bases from J, with 8 bases between. The CDR3 is 11 residues long. RNA was extracted and reverse transcribed into cDNA as the sequencing template. Repertoires were generated with immunoSEQ multiplex PCR, while TCRdb's copy carries only in-frame clones and drops some. Here the sample spans approximately 180,000 clones, 60% being singletons. Concerning this clone itself: Its antigen is not known.

This material consisted of CD4+ T cells sorted from blood, taken at week 24, from a patient treated with tofacitinib. The sequence came from a human donor with alopecia areata. The chain uses TRBV27 and TRBJ2-7; D is undetermined. The CDR3 sequence is CASNTTYEQYF. In DNA, the CDR3 is TGTGCCAGCAATACTACTTACGAGCAGTACTTC.